Below, 5 T cell receptor beta chains from the same sample are listed, as sequenced in a study of T cells in Graves' hyperthyroidism and ophthalmopathy. TCR beta CDR3 region amplification was performed from RNA transcripts. In the first-round RT-PCR of the TCR CDR3, the HTBI primer set was used. Via MiXCR, TCRdb re-called the multiplex PCR reads, giving one row per CDR3 protein. In the table there are under 350,000 distinct CDR3 sequences, approximately 13% of which are singletons. Sample: blood. Every receptor here comes from a woman aged 40-49 years with Graves' hyperthyroidism.

This clonotype was observed at least ten times. V usage is TRBV5-8 and J usage is TRBJ2-7; D is perhaps TRBD1 or TRBD2 (5 bases each). Looked up from germline, CDR1 is SGHTS and CDR2 is YDEGEE. Deletions cut 5 bases from V and 2 bases from J, with 14 bases between. This CDR3 has 14 residues. CDR3 sequence (DNA): TGTGCCAGCAGTCTTCGACAGAGGGCCTACGAGCAGTACTTC. It encodes CASSLRQRAYEQYF. The entire variable domain, with the rest obtained from reference TRBV5-8 and TRBJ2-7, is as follows: EAGVTQSPTHLIKTRGQQATLRCSPISGHTSVYWYQQALGLGLQFLLWYDEGEERNRGNFPPRFSGRQFPNYSSELNVNALELEDSALYLCASSLRQRAYEQYFGPGTRLTVT.

V usage is TRBV7-8 and J usage is TRBJ2-7; 9 bases map to TRBD2. After removal of 2 bases from V and 5 bases from J, the junction contained 10 bases not matched to a gene. The CDR3 length is 16 residues. Germline values: CDR1 SGHVS, CDR2 FQNEAQ. DNA for the CDR3: TGTGCCAGCAGCTTATTAGCGGGAGTCTTCGGAGACGAGCAGTACTTC. Its protein product is CASSLLAGVFGDEQYF.

V and J are TRBV12-3 or TRBV12-4 and TRBJ2-1; D might be TRBD1 or TRBD2, each matching 6 bases. This CDR3 spans 17 amino acids. V lost 7 bases and J 4 bases, leaving 23 bases between the germline ends. The CDR3 DNA reads as TGTGCCAGCACCGAGACAGGATTCGGGGGATATTACAATGAGCAGTTCTTC. Residues: CASTETGFGGYYNEQFF.

This clonotype came up many times. The rearrangement uses TRBV27 and TRBJ1-5; D is unresolved. V dropped 2 bases and J dropped 4 bases, with 9 bases sitting between them. This CDR3 has 14 amino acids. Germline V lookup: CDR1 MNHEY, CDR2 SMNVEV (reference sequence). CDR3 in amino acids: CASSLVGRNQPQHF. CDR3 nucleotide sequence: TGTGCCAGCAGTTTAGTAGGGCGGAATCAGCCCCAGCATTTT.

V is TRBV7-6 and J is TRBJ2-3; D may match TRBD1 or TRBD2 (5 bases each). The V gene lost 1 base and the J gene lost 0 bases, with 11 bases spanning the gap. The CDR3 spans 16 residues. CDR1 SGHVS and CDR2 FNYEAQ come from the germline V gene. The CDR3 is CASSLGGRGSTDTQYF. CDR3 in DNA: TGTGCCAGCAGCTTAGGGGGGAGAGGTAGCACAGATACGCAGTATTTT.